What follows are 8 T cell receptor beta chains derived from one specimen sequenced in a study of control samples from healthy donors and cancer patients. The assay was immunoSEQ multiplex PCR, and TCRdb's table has in-frame clones only and misses some. Of 73,000 or so clones listed, roughly nine tenths were seen once; the top ten hold 3% to 4%. The sequencing sample was made of blood. The receptor source for this set is a woman aged 45 to 65 in good health.

V and J are TRBV5-6 and TRBJ2-3; 7 bases fit TRBD2. After removal of 2 bases from V and 2 bases from J, the junction contained 8 bases not matched to a gene. The CDR3 runs 16 residues. The germline V gene has CDR1 SGHDT and CDR2 YYEEEE. CDR3 residues: CASSFRLASSTDTQYF. CDR3 sequence (DNA): TGTGCCAGCAGCTTCAGACTAGCCTCTTCCACAGATACGCAGTATTTT.

The table lists this clone with a count of one. This chain connects TRBV14 to TRBJ1-2; D is uncertain. From germline, CDR1 is SGHDN and CDR2 FVKESK. Trimming cost V 2 bases and J 9 bases, with 16 bases left between them. This CDR3 contains 14 residues. CDR3 coding DNA: TGTGCCAGCAGCCAATGGGCGACGAGGTCGCGCTACACCTTC. It codes for CASSQWATRSRYTF.

The V call is TRBV18, the J call TRBJ1-5; weak D call: TRBD1 (5 bases). This CDR3 has 16 amino acids. The V end lost 3 bases, the J end lost 0 bases, and 12 bases lay between the germline ends. Germline V gene lookup returns CDR1 KGHSH and CDR2 LQKENI. The CDR3: CASSPLGGYSNQPQHF. CDR3 nucleotide sequence: TGTGCCAGCTCACCCCTGGGGGGGTATAGCAATCAGCCCCAGCATTTT.

The chain has TRBV14 and TRBJ2-7; TRBD1 is a possible D gene (6 bases). Trimming removed 1 base from V and 6 bases from J, with 16 bases in between. The germline gives CDR1 SGHDN, CDR2 FVKESK. The CDR3 extends over 15 amino acids. The CDR3 region is CASSQGGTLGFEQYF. CDR3 coding DNA: TGTGCCAGCAGCCAAGGGGGGACACTTGGCTTCGAGCAGTACTTC.

The rearrangement joins TRBV6-4 to TRBJ2-3; TRBD2 aligns across 12 bases. CDR3 length: 19 residues. After removal of 0 bases from V and 4 bases from J, the junction contained 11 bases not matched to a gene. Per the germline V gene, CDR1 is MRHNA and CDR2 is SNTAGT. The CDR3 here is CASSDSPTSGSSAADTQYF. For the CDR3, the DNA is TGTGCCAGCAGTGACTCCCCGACTAGCGGGAGTTCAGCGGCAGATACGCAGTATTTT.

The V call is TRBV28, the J call TRBJ2-5; tentative D call: TRBD2 (5 bases). CDR1 and CDR2 (germline): MDHEN, SYDVKM. Between the trimmed V and J ends, which lost 3 bases and 7 bases, there was a span of 24 bases. This CDR3 is 17 amino acids long. CDR3 amino acids: CASSFPPPSARSGTQYF. The CDR3 bases are TGTGCCAGCAGTTTCCCCCCCCCGAGTGCACGAAGCGGGACCCAGTACTTC. The whole variable domain, remainder taken from reference TRBV28 and TRBJ2-5, is DVKVTQSSRYLVKRTGEKVFLECVQDMDHENMFWYRQDPGLGLRLIYFSYDVKMKEKGDIPEGYSVSREKKERFSLILESASTNQTSMYLCASSFPPPSARSGTQYFGPGTRLLVL.

This clone was found once. This chain links TRBV6-2 or TRBV6-3 with TRBJ2-3, with 7 bases lining up with TRBD1. From germline, CDR1 is MNHEY and CDR2 SVGEGT. V shed 5 bases and J 4 bases; nucleotides not matched to a gene: 12. This CDR3 region has 16 residues. CDR3 residues: CASSHSHNRGADTQYF. The CDR3 region has the DNA TGTGCCAGCAGTCATTCACATAACAGGGGTGCAGATACGCAGTATTTT.

This clone has a handful of counts. V gene TRBV5-1 combines with J gene TRBJ2-3; the D is unclear. Germline values: CDR1 SGHRS, CDR2 YFSETQ. Trimming pared 0 bases from V and 2 bases from J, leaving 4 bases between. The CDR3 runs 13 residues. In DNA form, the CDR3 reads TGCGCCAGCAGCTTGGTCGCCACAGATACGCAGTATTTT. This gives the protein CASSLVATDTQYF.